This TCR beta chain was documented in a study of T cell repertoires in cytomegalovirus infection. Whole-study context: Public signatures in TCR beta pointed to CMV infection and matching HLA type.

The sample holds a few counts of this clonotype. Antigen: not known. TCRdb re-derived calls from the reads in MiXCR, one entry per CDR3 protein. The data show 630,000 or so distinct CDR3 sequences, approximately 25% seen once. Points from the study as a whole: The study identified carriers of CMV plus the relevant HLA from cumulative public TCR beta family frequency. Clonotype analysis showed dominance of the ex vivo response by HLA-C-restricted CMV-specific TCR beta clonotypes.

From germline, CDR1 is SEHNR and CDR2 FQNEAQ (reference sequence). The CDR3 is made up of 13 amino acids. V gave up 1 base and J gave up 4 bases, with 6 bases separating them. Sequenced input: CD8+ T cells from PBMCs. This TCR derives from a human donor in good health (CMV status not recorded). Some clones in this sample may be carry-over from other donors' samples. The chain has TRBV7-9 and TRBJ2-3; D gene unclear. CDR3 protein: CASSLVESDTQYF. The CDR3 coding sequence is TGTGCCAGCAGCTTAGTAGAGTCAGATACGCAGTATTTT.